One sample yielded the 14 T cell receptor beta chains listed below, sequenced in a study of cytomegalovirus exposure and HLA in healthy donors. Profiling relied on immunoSEQ multiplex PCR, and the TCRdb table lists in-frame clones only, not all of them. The sample has some 180,000 clones, more than 75% seen once. Sequences were obtained from PBMCs. These receptors were taken from a young man in good health and CMV-seropositive.

The chain joins TRBV7-3 to TRBJ1-2; the D is unclear. V lost 3 bases, J lost 1 base, and 12 bases lay in between. The CDR3 has 15 residues. Per germline, CDR1 SGHTA and CDR2 FQGTGA. This chain's CDR3 is CASSFIERLNYGYTF. As DNA, the CDR3 is TGTGCCAGCAGCTTTATAGAAAGGCTTAACTATGGCTACACCTTC.

The chain carries TRBV6-6 and TRBJ2-7; TRBD1 matches 9 bases. The V gene's germline CDR1 is MNHNY and CDR2 SVGAGI (reference sequence). CDR3 length: 14 amino acids. Unmatched junction bases numbered 9, after V lost 7 bases and J lost 5 bases. The CDR3 region is CASNPPGQGHEQYF. The CDR3 DNA reads as TGTGCCAGCAACCCTCCGGGACAGGGCCACGAGCAGTACTTC.

J is TRBJ2-1 and V is TRBV6-5; 7 bases map to TRBD1. CDR3 length: 13 residues. Germline V lookup: CDR1 MNHEY, CDR2 SVGAGI. V lost 4 bases, J lost 8 bases, and 5 bases stayed unmatched. CDR3 sequence: CASSFTGVDEQFF. CDR3 nucleotide sequence: TGTGCCAGCAGTTTCACAGGGGTGGATGAGCAGTTCTTC.

This chain uses TRBV7-9 with TRBJ2-5; weak D call: TRBD1 (5 bases). V dropped 7 bases and J dropped 7 bases, with 16 bases sitting between them. The CDR3 is 13 residues long. The germline CDR1 and CDR2 sequences are SEHNR and FQNEAQ (reference sequence). DNA for the CDR3: TGTGCCAGCACGCAAGGTGGGCAGGGGACCCAGTACTTC. Translation: CASTQGGQGTQYF. The full variable domain, completed using reference TRBV7-9 and TRBJ2-5, is DTGVSQNPRHKITKRGQNVTFRCDPISEHNRLYWYRQTLGQGPEFLTYFQNEAQLEKSRLLSDRFSAERPKGSFSTLEIQRTEQGDSAMYLCASTQGGQGTQYFGPGTRLLVL.

This clone is medium-sized within its sample. Other DNA sequences in the same sample also yield this CDR3. The chain uses TRBV19 and TRBJ2-3; D gene unclear. Germline V CDR1 and CDR2: LNHDA, SQIVND (reference sequence). Trimming cost V 8 bases and J 6 bases, with 6 bases left between them. The CDR3 loop spans 10 amino acids. The CDR3: CASVGDTQYF. For the CDR3, the DNA is TGTGCCAGTGTGGGCGATACGCAGTATTTT.

The chain carries TRBV13 and TRBJ2-1, with D perhaps assigned TRBD1 or TRBD2 (6 bases each). CDR1 and CDR2 from the germline V gene are PRHDT and FYEKMQ (reference sequence). The CDR3 loop spans 15 amino acids. V was trimmed by 0 bases and J by 5 bases, leaving 11 bases between them. DNA of the CDR3: TGTGCCAGCAGCTTAGGAGTTGGGGGGCACAATGAGCAGTTCTTC. This sequence encodes CASSLGVGGHNEQFF.

The chain carries TRBV6-1 and TRBJ1-2; TRBD1 agrees at 9 bases. The V gene end was trimmed by 4 bases and the J gene end by 2 bases; junction bases not matched to a gene: 5. The V gene's germline CDR1 is MNHNS and CDR2 SASEGT. The CDR3 has 15 residues. The CDR3 coding sequence is TGTGCCAGCAGTGGGGGGGACAGGGCCAACTATGGCTACACCTTC. The encoded protein is CASSGGDRANYGYTF.

The chain recombines TRBV30 with TRBJ1-5; D ambiguous. The V and J ends lost 1 base and 1 base respectively, with 5 bases between them. This CDR3 has 13 residues. CDR1 and CDR2 (germline): GTSNPN, SVGIG (reference sequence). Here the CDR3 reads CAWSASSNQPQHF. The CDR3 DNA follows: TGTGCCTGGAGTGCATCCAGCAATCAGCCCCAGCATTTT.

This chain's CDR3 is CASSVVRDEKLFF. In nucleotides, the CDR3 is TGTGCCAGCAGTGTCGTCAGGGATGAAAAACTGTTTTTT. The rearrangement links TRBV2 to TRBJ1-4; D is perhaps TRBD1 (5 bases). Trimming pared 4 bases from V and 6 bases from J, leaving 9 bases between. This CDR3 spans 13 amino acids. Germline CDR1 reads SNHLY; CDR2 reads FYNNEI.

Remarks on this clone: The same CDR3 can be traced to other DNA sequences in this sample. The chain links TRBV6-5 to TRBJ2-6; no definite D call. V lost 0 bases and J 0 bases, leaving 3 bases between the germline ends. This CDR3 contains 15 residues. Germline loops: CDR1 MNHEY, CDR2 SVGAGI. The CDR3, as DNA: TGTGCCAGCAGTTACTCAGGCTCTGGGGCCAACGTCCTGACTTTC. Encoded protein: CASSYSGSGANVLTF.

This chain links TRBV25-1 with TRBJ2-2; D not resolved. Trimming shortened V by 8 bases and J by 8 bases, and 9 bases separated the two germline ends. The V gene's germline CDR1 is MGHDK and CDR2 SYGVNS. This CDR3 is 11 amino acids long. CDR3 amino acids: CASEIGGELFF. CDR3 nucleotides: TGTGCCAGCGAGATAGGTGGGGAGCTGTTTTTT.

The rearrangement uses TRBV29-1 and TRBJ1-4, with D hard to call. Germline V gene data show CDR1 as SQVTM and CDR2 as ANQGSEA. Trimming shortened V by 7 bases and J by 0 bases, and 12 bases separated the two germline ends. This CDR3 spans 14 amino acids. The CDR3 here is CSASVSATNEKLFF. The CDR3 coding sequence is TGCAGCGCTTCCGTCAGTGCAACTAATGAAAAACTGTTTTTT.

The chain joins TRBV11-1 to TRBJ1-2, with D maybe TRBD1 (6 bases). The CDR3 spans 13 residues. Looked up from germline, CDR1 is SGHAT and CDR2 is FQDESV (reference sequence). Trimming left V 5 bases short and J 4 bases short, with 11 bases between. The DNA for the CDR3 is TGTGCCAGCAGCCCGACAGGTCTCTATGGCTACACCTTC. This gives the protein CASSPTGLYGYTF.

V is TRBV2 and J is TRBJ2-1; a possible D gene is TRBD2 (6 bases). The germline V gene encodes CDR1 SNHLY and CDR2 FYNNEI. V lost 10 bases and J 7 bases, leaving 11 bases between the germline ends. The CDR3 is 11 residues long. The CDR3 here is CATTRGNEQFF. CDR3 bases: TGTGCCACCACCCGGGGGAATGAGCAGTTCTTC. The full variable domain, rest sourced from reference TRBV2 and TRBJ2-1, is EPEVTQTPSHQVTQMGQEVILRCVPISNHLYFYWYRQILGQKVEFLVSFYNNEISEKSEIFDDQFSVERPDGSNFTLKIRSTKLEDSAMYFCATTRGNEQFFGPGTRLTVL.